This T cell receptor beta chain was profiled in a study of T cell responses to AZD1222 COVID-19 vaccine. Overall study findings and caveats: Repertoires were obtained solely post-peak T cell response. Distributed over spike, vaccine-associated CD4 TCRs predominated at 160-218 and 743-854.

The V gene lost 5 bases and the J gene lost 0 bases, with 11 bases spanning the gap. CDR3 length: 14 residues. Germline values: CDR1 MNHEY, CDR2 SMNVEV (reference sequence). Regarding this clone: Its antigen is as yet unknown.

Repertoires were generated with immunoSEQ multiplex PCR, while TCRdb's copy carries only in-frame clones and drops some. The sample has almost 35,000 clones; 85% to 90% are singletons. The sequence came from an adult in good health. The starting material was peripheral blood, obtained on day 0 of AZD1222 vaccination. The chain links TRBV27 to TRBJ2-7; D perhaps matches TRBD1 (6 bases). The CDR3 DNA follows: TGTGCCAGCAGTCCCCCGGACAGCTCCTACGAGCAGTACTTC. Translating it yields CASSPPDSSYEQYF.